This TCR beta chain was documented in a study of T cells in Graves' hyperthyroidism and ophthalmopathy. Exclusion criteria comprised uncontrolled infection, other autoimmune disease, pregnancy or lactation. Researchers amplified the TCR beta CDR3 regions from RNA transcripts. The TCR CDR3 first-round RT-PCR relied on the HTBI primer set. TCRdb reanalysed the multiplex PCR reads using MiXCR and keeps one entry per CDR3 protein. The data contain hundreds of thousands of distinct CDR3 sequences, less than 15% of them singletons. This clonotype occurred many times. Its antigen remains unidentified. Notes on the study in general: Most expanded thyroid clonotypes above 0.001 recurred in blood. Ophthalmopathy and stable hyperthyroidism were separated by a 13 V-J model.

Germline values: CDR1 SGHRS, CDR2 YFSETQ. The CDR3 spans 12 residues. Trimming took off 2 bases at V and 5 bases at J, with 6 bases between the two ends. The J gene is TRBJ2-3, the V gene TRBV5-1; D gene ambiguous. This TCR derives from a woman under 30 with Graves' hyperthyroidism. Sequencing used blood. Here the CDR3 reads CASSFELDTQYF. The CDR3, as DNA: TGCGCCAGCAGCTTTGAATTAGATACGCAGTATTTT.